Below are 31 T cell receptor beta chains sequenced from a single sample in a study of response to subunit inactivated influenza vaccine listed by TCRdb under 2018. Library construction relied on RT-PCR. These reads were obtained on an Illumina HiSeq 2500. TCRdb itself trimmed the public reads at Q25 with fastp, ran MiXCR and retained productive beta chains. Rows with one shared CDR3 protein collapse into an entry with the most common genes and DNA. This sample lists hundreds of thousands of distinct CDR3 sequences; approximately 12% were detected once. Jointly, the top ten make up roughly a tenth of the sample. This specimen was PBMCs from blood, taken on the day of vaccination. These receptors all come from a man aged 50-59 years who received an inactivated influenza vaccine. Donor details come from another sample of the same person, matched by shared clones.

The V gene is TRBV18, the J gene TRBJ2-2, with 8 bases fitting TRBD1. Per the germline V gene, CDR1 is KGHSH and CDR2 is LQKENI. The CDR3 is made up of 16 amino acids. The ends lost 1 base at V and 1 base at J; junction bases unmatched: 2. In nucleotides, the CDR3 is TGTGCCAGCTCACCACGGGACAGGTTGAACACCGGGGAGCTGTTTTTT. Translated: CASSPRDRLNTGELFF.

This clonotype appeared a few times. The chain uses TRBV7-2 and TRBJ2-5; D possibly corresponds to TRBD1 (5 bases). The CDR3 spans 14 residues. Germline V lookup: CDR1 SGHTA, CDR2 FQGNSA. The V end was cut by 1 base, the J end by 5 bases, with 11 bases between. The CDR3 sequence: CASSLGAGWETQYF. The CDR3 DNA sequence: TGTGCCAGCAGCTTAGGGGCAGGGTGGGAGACCCAGTACTTC.

The J gene is TRBJ2-7, the V gene TRBV3-1; 7 nucleotides line up with TRBD2. Germline V gene lookup returns CDR1 LGHDT and CDR2 YNNKEL (reference sequence). The CDR3 has 16 residues. Unmatched junction bases numbered 11, after V lost 0 bases and J lost 6 bases. DNA for the CDR3: TGTGCCAGCAGCCAAGATTGGCGGCGGGAGTATCGCGAGCAGTACTTC. Amino acid sequence: CASSQDWRREYREQYF.

This clonotype was detected ten times or more. This sequence joins TRBV6-1 and TRBJ2-2; D is undetermined. Trimming cost V 5 bases and J 1 base, with 11 bases left between them. In germline, CDR1 is MNHNS, CDR2 SASEGT. CDR3 length: 15 amino acids. CDR3 amino acids: CASSPTPGNTGELFF. The CDR3 DNA reads as TGTGCCAGCAGTCCCACTCCCGGGAACACCGGGGAGCTGTTTTTT.

The table lists this clonotype with a few counts. The genes are TRBV6-2 or TRBV6-3 and TRBJ2-7; 10 nucleotides line up with TRBD2. CDR1 and CDR2 (germline): MNHEY, SVGEGT. Trimming at V came to 7 bases and at J to 3 bases, leaving 9 bases not matched to a gene. There are 15 residues in the CDR3. CDR3: CASNPRLAGLYEQYF. As DNA, the CDR3 is TGTGCCAGCAACCCCAGACTAGCGGGTCTCTACGAGCAGTACTTC.

The gene calls are TRBV20-1 and TRBJ2-5; D unclear. Germline values: CDR1 DFQATT, CDR2 SNEGSKA (reference sequence). Trimming took off 1 base at V and 3 bases at J, with 6 bases between the two ends. The CDR3 contains 12 residues. CDR3 sequence reads: CSARGLKETQYF. In DNA, the CDR3 is TGCAGTGCTAGAGGGTTAAAAGAGACCCAGTACTTC.

This clonotype was detected many times. The CDR3 spells CASSPRTGGGEKLFF. DNA for the CDR3: TGTGCCAGCAGTCCCAGGACAGGGGGGGGTGAAAAACTGTTTTTT. The chain employs TRBV12-3 or TRBV12-4 and TRBJ1-4, with TRBD1 identical over 10 bases. This CDR3 spans 15 amino acids. J was trimmed by 7 bases and V by 5 bases; bases with no gene match: 7.

The CDR3 DNA follows: TGTGCCAGCAGTTTAGCCCGGACATGGGGTATGAAGACCCAGTACTTC. This gives the protein CASSLARTWGMKTQYF. This chain links TRBV12-3 or TRBV12-4 with TRBJ2-5; possible D gene TRBD1, 5 bases. CDR3 length equals 16 residues. With 0 bases removed from V and 6 bases from J, the gap between germline ends came to 17 bases.

This clonotype has just a few counts. The V gene is TRBV6-6, the J gene TRBJ2-7; no reliable D call. The V gene's germline CDR1 is MNHNY and CDR2 SVGAGI (reference sequence). The CDR3 extends over 12 amino acids. The germline V and J ends were trimmed by 8 bases and 0 bases, with 8 bases remaining between them. Here the CDR3 DNA reads TGTGCCAGCGGAACAGTCTCCTACGAGCAGTACTTC. It encodes CASGTVSYEQYF.

This clonotype was detected ten times or more. The chain couples TRBV29-1 to TRBJ2-3, with 9 bases aligning to TRBD2. V trimming: 4 bases; J trimming: 6 bases; junction bases outside the gene matches: 8. The CDR3 is 14 amino acids. The germline V gene has CDR1 SQVTM and CDR2 ANQGSEA. The CDR3 nucleotides are TGCAGCGTTGTTGCGGGGGGGCTTTCGGATACGCAGTATTTT. Amino acids: CSVVAGGLSDTQYF.

The J gene is TRBJ2-5, the V gene TRBV5-6; a weak D match, TRBD2 (5 bases). The CDR3 loop spans 14 amino acids. Germline CDR1 and CDR2: SGHDT and YYEEEE. V was clipped by 1 base and J by 7 bases, with 14 bases between them. The CDR3 spells CASSLLGQRATQYF. Written as DNA, the CDR3 is TGTGCCAGCAGCTTGCTCGGCCAGAGGGCGACCCAGTACTTC.

This clonotype came up a few times. The chain is built from TRBV6-2 or TRBV6-3 and TRBJ2-7; D gene uncertain. Looked up from germline, CDR1 is MNHEY and CDR2 is SVGEGT. The CDR3 runs to 17 residues. The V and J ends lost 4 bases and 3 bases respectively, with 22 bases between them. The CDR3: CASSFAPGPFHNYEQYF. CDR3 sequence (DNA): TGTGCCAGCAGTTTCGCGCCTGGCCCATTTCATAACTACGAGCAGTACTTC.

This clonotype was detected ten times or more. This chain links TRBV10-3 with TRBJ2-3, with 10 bases identical to TRBD1. This CDR3 comprises 15 residues. CDR1 ENHRY and CDR2 SYGVKD come from the germline V gene. The V and J ends lost 5 bases and 5 bases, in that order; junction bases with no gene match: 7. The CDR3 loop reads CAISNRDRGGDTQYF. The CDR3 nucleotides are TGTGCCATCAGTAACCGGGACAGGGGAGGAGATACGCAGTATTTT.

This clonotype was recorded many times. The gene calls are TRBV28 and TRBJ2-7; D unclear. The CDR3 runs 13 residues. Trimming took off 4 bases at V and 2 bases at J, with 9 bases between the two ends. CDR1 MDHEN and CDR2 SYDVKM come from the germline V gene. Written as DNA, the CDR3 is TGTGCCAGCAGTTCGACTGGACCCTACGAGCAGTACTTC. Translated: CASSSTGPYEQYF.

The CDR3 nucleotides read TGCAGCGTTCAACAGGGAGGGGAAGCTTTCTTT. It translates to CSVQQGGEAFF. The chain couples TRBV29-1 to TRBJ1-1, with D possibly matching TRBD1 (6 bases). The V and J ends lost 5 bases and 8 bases respectively, with 12 bases between them. The length of the CDR3 is 11 residues. The germline CDR1 and CDR2 sequences are SQVTM and ANQGSEA.

This sequence joins TRBV4-3 and TRBJ1-4; TRBD1 might be the D (5 bases). The CDR3 has 15 residues. Deletions cut 0 bases from V and 5 bases from J, with 10 bases between. Germline CDR1 is LGHNA and CDR2 is YSLEER. The CDR3 DNA follows: TGCGCCAGCAGCCAAGAGGGACGGGGAAATGAAAAACTGTTTTTT. Protein sequence: CASSQEGRGNEKLFF.

This clonotype was detected many times. The chain joins TRBV5-1 to TRBJ2-2, with 7 bases identical to TRBD2. The CDR3 loop spans 15 amino acids. V shed 6 bases, J shed 3 bases, and the junction held 8 bases outside the gene matches. Germline V gene lookup returns CDR1 SGHRS and CDR2 YFSETQ. CDR3 DNA sequence: TGCGCCAGCACCCTTGCTCGGGGGGACACCGGGGAGCTGTTTTTT. The encoded protein is CASTLARGDTGELFF. Full variable domain (missing parts from reference TRBV5-1 and TRBJ2-2): KAGVTQTPRYLIKTRGQQVTLSCSPISGHRSVSWYQQTPGQGLQFLFEYFSETQRNKGNFPGRFSGRQFSNSRSEMNVSTLELGDSALYLCASTLARGDTGELFFGEGSRLTVL.

In this sample, this clonotype turned up a few times. In nucleotides, the CDR3 is TGCAGTGCTAGGATATACGCCCCCCTCGAGCAGTACTTC. It encodes CSARIYAPLEQYF. V and J are TRBV20-1 and TRBJ2-7; D gene uncertain. Deletions cut 3 bases from V and 6 bases from J, with 15 bases between. The CDR3 runs to 13 residues. Germline V CDR1 and CDR2: DFQATT, SNEGSKA (reference sequence).

With respect to this clonotype: This may arise from a read error, as a much more abundant clone is one base away. The rearrangement links TRBV6-1 to TRBJ2-2; 13 bases map to TRBD2. The V gene's germline CDR1 is MNHNS and CDR2 SASEGT. The junction had 7 bases not matched to a gene; V was cut back by 5 bases and J by 7 bases. The CDR3 totals 16 residues. As DNA, the CDR3 is TGTGCCAGCAGTCCAGGACTAGCGGGGGTCGACGGGGAGCTGTTTTTT. Amino acid sequence: CASSPGLAGVDGELFF.

This clonotype was detected only a few times. The rearrangement links TRBV7-9 to TRBJ1-1; D is undetermined. V was pared by 1 base and J by 2 bases, with 5 bases between. The CDR3 contains 13 residues. Germline CDR1 reads SEHNR; CDR2 reads FQNEAQ (reference sequence). The CDR3 DNA sequence: TGTGCCAGCAGCTTAGAAAACAACACTGAAGCTTTCTTT. It is translated as CASSLENNTEAFF.

This clonotype was counted a single time. The rearrangement links TRBV6-6 to TRBJ1-2; D ambiguous. There are 13 residues in the CDR3. With 0 bases removed from V and 7 bases from J, the gap between germline ends came to 9 bases. CDR1 MNHNY and CDR2 SVGAGI come from the germline V gene (reference sequence). CDR3 loop: CASSYSSESGYTF. The CDR3 DNA sequence: TGTGCCAGCAGTTACTCGTCCGAAAGTGGCTACACCTTC.

A note on this clonotype: Given a much more abundant clone one base away, this may be a read error. This chain uses TRBV12-3 or TRBV12-4 with TRBJ2-7, with 12 bases aligning to TRBD1. The ends lost 4 bases at V and 2 bases at J; junction bases unmatched: 18. The CDR3 spans 20 residues. The CDR3 region is CASSSTLGQGAFWGPYEQYF. In DNA, the CDR3 is TGTGCCAGCAGTTCGACCCTGGGACAGGGGGCTTTTTGGGGACCCTACGAGCAGTACTTC.

The V gene is TRBV4-2, the J gene TRBJ2-1; 10 bases match TRBD2. The CDR3 has 16 residues. Germline CDR1 and CDR2: LGHNA and YNFKEQ. V dropped 3 bases and J dropped 6; count of bases not matched to a gene: 8. CDR3 sequence reads: CASSQALAGVSNEQFF. The CDR3 nucleotides are TGTGCCAGCAGCCAGGCCCTAGCGGGAGTTTCCAATGAGCAGTTCTTC.

The V and J genes are TRBV7-9 and TRBJ1-1; tentative D call: TRBD1 (5 bases). The CDR3 runs 16 residues. Germline values: CDR1 SEHNR, CDR2 FQNEAQ (reference sequence). V was shortened by 5 bases and J by 2 bases, with 18 bases between the two germline ends. CDR3 nucleotide sequence: TGTGCCAGCAGCCTAAGGGACCGTGGGATCAACACTGAAGCTTTCTTT. This encodes CASSLRDRGINTEAFF. Looking up the rest from reference TRBV7-9 and TRBJ1-1 gives the full variable domain: DTGVSQNPRHKITKRGQNVTFRCDPISEHNRLYWYRQTLGQGPEFLTYFQNEAQLEKSRLLSDRFSAERPKGSFSTLEIQRTEQGDSAMYLCASSLRDRGINTEAFFGQGTRLTVV.

The table lists this clonotype with many counts. The V and J genes are TRBV28 and TRBJ2-1; D is ambiguous. The CDR3 is 12 residues long. Trimming pared 2 bases from V and 7 bases from J, leaving 6 bases between. The germline gives CDR1 MDHEN, CDR2 SYDVKM. The DNA of the CDR3 is TGTGCCAGCAGTTTAGTGGAGAATGAGCAGTTCTTC. Translation gives CASSLVENEQFF.

This clonotype was recorded a few times. The CDR3 reads CASSYRLGTDTQYF. CDR3 bases: TGTGCCAGCAGCTACCGATTGGGCACAGATACGCAGTATTTT. The chain combines TRBV7-9 with TRBJ2-3; D gene unclear. The V end lost 4 bases, the J end lost 1 base, and 9 bases lay between the germline ends. The CDR3 is 14 amino acids. The germline gives CDR1 SEHNR, CDR2 FQNEAQ (reference sequence).

This clonotype was observed a few times. This chain joins TRBV12-3 or TRBV12-4 and TRBJ2-1; a possible D gene is TRBD1 (5 bases). The germline V and J ends were trimmed by 7 bases and 8 bases, with 18 bases remaining between them. The CDR3 spans 14 residues. CDR3 loop: CASTLSGPSYEQFF. The DNA of the CDR3 is TGTGCCAGCACCTTATCAGGGCCGAGCTATGAGCAGTTCTTC.

CDR3 sequence reads: CASTRIRDRVHYGYTF. The CDR3 DNA reads as TGTGCCAGCACCCGAATCCGGGACAGGGTGCACTATGGCTACACCTTC. The chain uses TRBV28 and TRBJ1-2; 9 nucleotides line up with TRBD1. V gave up 7 bases and J gave up 3 bases; unmatched junction bases: 12. Germline lookup yields CDR1 MDHEN and CDR2 SYDVKM. The CDR3 covers 16 residues.

This clonotype was seen many times. The rearrangement uses TRBV5-1 and TRBJ1-2; maybe TRBD1 (6 bases). Germline V lookup: CDR1 SGHRS, CDR2 YFSETQ. The CDR3 loop spans 14 amino acids. The V end lost 4 bases, the J end lost 0 bases, and 10 bases lay between the germline ends. CDR3 loop: CASSPDRANYGYTF. CDR3 DNA sequence: TGCGCCAGCAGCCCGGACAGAGCTAACTATGGCTACACCTTC. The full variable domain, in which reference TRBV5-1 and TRBJ1-2 provide the parts outside the CDR3, is KAGVTQTPRYLIKTRGQQVTLSCSPISGHRSVSWYQQTPGQGLQFLFEYFSETQRNKGNFPGRFSGRQFSNSRSEMNVSTLELGDSALYLCASSPDRANYGYTFGSGTRLTVV.

This chain connects TRBV5-1 to TRBJ2-5, with TRBD2 identical over 11 bases. Germline CDR1 reads SGHRS; CDR2 reads YFSETQ. V shed 4 bases, J shed 2 bases, and the junction held 7 bases outside the gene matches. CDR3 length equals 16 residues. The CDR3 coding sequence is TGCGCCAGCAGCCGGCGCGGGACTAGCGGACAAGAGACCCAGTACTTC. This sequence encodes CASSRRGTSGQETQYF.

The gene calls are TRBV20-1 and TRBJ1-5, with 11 bases identical to TRBD1. The CDR3 length is 15 residues. Germline V CDR1 and CDR2: DFQATT, SNEGSKA (reference sequence). Trimming at V came to 5 bases and at J to 6 bases, leaving 9 bases not matched to a gene. The CDR3: CSAGFLGQGGQPQHF. Here the CDR3 DNA reads TGCAGTGCTGGCTTTTTGGGACAGGGGGGTCAGCCCCAGCATTTT.